The T cell receptor beta chain under discussion was sequenced for a study of Ad26.COV2.S vaccination and SARS-CoV-2 variants. Study background: This donor came from the COV1001 trial of Ad26.COV2.S.

Study-wide points: Reportedly, after vaccination the spike-specific CD8+ and CD4+ T cell responses displayed substantial breadth. Vaccinated individuals (as opposed to placebo recipients) had higher spike-specific TCR breadth.

Repertoires were generated with immunoSEQ multiplex PCR, while TCRdb's copy carries only in-frame clones and drops some. The sample has some 250,000 clones, roughly 90% seen once; the top ten hold about 10%. This clone was seen a single time. Its antigen is unidentified. Treatment indicated: some 19 received Ad26.COV2.S at low or high dose, single or two shots; about 5 received placebo; per-sample allocation not given. On day 63 after the first injection, vaccine and placebo recipients gave samples. The vaccine antigen was prefusion-stabilized Wuhan SARS-CoV-2 spike. The sequence came from a person between 18 and 59 years old who received the Ad26.COV2.S COVID-19 vaccine or a placebo. The sample here was peripheral blood, taken in a trial of Ad26.COV2.S vaccine versus placebo.

For the CDR3, the DNA is TGTGCCACCAGCAGAGATCCTATTTCGTCCGATACGCAGTATTTT. Its translation is CATSRDPISSDTQYF. The rearrangement uses TRBV15 and TRBJ2-3; D unclear. This CDR3 is built from 15 residues. Germline loops: CDR1 LNHNV, CDR2 YYDKDF (reference sequence). The germline V and J ends were trimmed by 0 bases and 6 bases, with 13 bases remaining between them. The variable domain in full, completed from reference TRBV15 and TRBJ2-3, reads DAMVIQNPRYQVTQFGKPVTLSCSQTLNHNVMYWYQQKSSQAPKLLFHYYDKDFNNEADTPDNFQSRRPNTSFCFLDIRSPGLGDTAMYLCATSRDPISSDTQYFGPGTRLTVL.